The T cell receptor beta chain described here comes from a study of cytomegalovirus exposure and HLA in healthy donors (dated 2017 in TCRdb). Broadly, across the study: An earlier analysis of roughly 500 of the donors reported around 280 Gb of sequence data and roughly 120 million unique TCR beta sequences obtained from around 190 million T cells. An early release covering 550 to 650 HLA-typed donors comprised approximately 300 gigabases of sequencing data and around 80 million unique TCR sequences. Of the roughly 400 genotyped donors, roughly 85% fell in the genetic ancestry cluster associated with self-reported Caucasian donors. The aim of the study was to test whether cataloging public T cell receptors could identify signatures of past pathogen exposure. The study used immunosequencing to profile the T cell repertoires of approximately 650 subjects and linked those repertoires to cytomegalovirus serostatus. Besides the first cohort of 550 to 750 subjects, a separate validation cohort made up of 120 different subjects was used. The study combined high-throughput TCR immunosequencing, statistical association of individual TCRs with disease status, and machine learning to predict cytomegalovirus infection status. To study patterns of TCR occurrence, a later analysis re-analyzed previously published TCR beta repertoires from 650 to 750 donors and added high-resolution HLA genotyping. In the later analysis, no new phenotypic data were used to find candidate immune exposures; instead, reliance was placed on TCR beta sequences and their occurrence across donors. To decide whether each TCR beta V gene segment behaved as functional or pseudogenic, an earlier analysis of some 600 of the donors relied on high-throughput TCR beta sequencing. Donor age, sex, ethnicity and CMV serostatus were collected together with the repertoire data. A later genetic analysis took genome-wide SNP genotypes for about three fifths of the roughly 670 donors and used that subset as a discovery cohort. Every repertoire in the discovery cohort had been generated on one and the same sequencing platform. Class I and class II HLA loci were covered by the typing at four-digit resolution. The number of donors typed differed by locus, with roughly 629-640 for A, B, C, DRB1 and DQB1, around 500 for DQA1, under 610 for DPA1, and around 450 for DPB1. Roughly five DR-DQ haplotypes were handled as single units for association and clustering because linkage in the cohort was strong. Across approximately 420 genotyped donors of the cohort, an average of 235,054 unique TCR beta nucleotide sequences per donor were sequenced, and roughly 20% of those sequences were non-productive. The paper's findings and limits, for the study overall: The study gave a list of more than 150 TCR beta chains associated with cytomegalovirus. Across donors, most TCR sequences were observed very rarely, whereas some public TCRs were present in many individuals. Because HLA typing was unavailable for some donors at each locus, only the typed subset was used in association tests. The authors suggested that the approach could potentially be generalized to other disease states and immunological phenotypes. In a later genetic analysis, a missense DCLRE1C variant was associated with V-gene and J-gene trimming of TCR beta chains, and the association was replicated in an independent cohort. Linkage disequilibrium might explain the correlated functional status among segregating V segments, but an unknown experimental factor could not be excluded. Compared with equally common non-associated chains, HLA-associated TCR beta chains in a later analysis were more clonally expanded and had lower generation probabilities. The sequencing pipeline was judged likely to have produced a cluster of highly shared sequence variants as a technical artifact. CMV serostatus was the only immune exposure information available for the cohort. In a later analysis, around 15,000 TCR beta sequences were associated with specific HLA alleles at a false discovery rate of 0.05. This cohort had only TCR beta chains sequenced, and the lack of alpha or paired-chain data limited which features could be detected. A further reported finding was that TCR beta sequences accurately predicted the HLA-A and HLA-B alleles for most subjects in the first cohort. Strong co-occurrence of HLA alleles, especially DR and DQ, made assigning TCR associations to individual alleles difficult. According to a later analysis, parvovirus B19, influenza, CMV and Epstein-Barr virus appeared linked to several top co-occurrence clusters. The presence/absence analyses assumed that sequencing depth was roughly uniform across donors, and that assumption may not be true. Because the 87-base-pair reads could not distinguish some IMGT-functional V segments, including TRBV6-2 and TRBV6-3, those segments were excluded. A later analysis found that TCR association rates varied across HLA loci, with DRB1 alleles showing the most associated TCRs and HLA-C alleles the fewest. Because counts were too low, under 20 rarely observed V segments, including chromosome 9 orphons, were left out of the earlier analysis of about 620 of the donors. In both the original and validation cohorts, the classifier was reported to diagnose cytomegalovirus status with high specificity and sensitivity. According to a later genetic analysis, donors in an Asian-associated ancestry cluster had fewer N-insertions in productive TCRs than the approximately 670-donor mean. Most CMV-associated TCR beta chains appeared to be HLA-restricted in a later analysis, and the HLA associations seemed to be driven largely by CMV exposure. A few of the identified cytomegalovirus-associated TCR beta chains were confirmed in vitro to be specific for cytomegalovirus antigens. An earlier analysis of some 590 of the donors showed that most TCR beta V segments appeared in productive rearrangements either about 90% or about 30% of the time, which broadly matched IMGT annotations.

Worth noting for this clone: What antigen it recognizes has not been identified. No base qualities exist here, and no much larger clone lies one base off it.

The library was obtained by the immunoSEQ multiplex PCR assay. For the multiplex PCR, a mixture combining 60 forward primers for TCR Vbeta segments and 13 reverse primers for TCR Jbeta segments was used. Amplification of the CDR3 region of rearranged TCR beta genes was performed with a multiplex PCR assay on genomic DNA. The Illumina HiSeq System was used to sequence the amplified TCR beta libraries as 87-base-pair reads. Per the authors' processing: A later analysis tallied roughly 76 million unique TCR beta chains across the roughly 610 repertoires, and around 9.9 million of those chains were shared by two or more donors. Raw reads were error-corrected and collapsed into unique sequences by a nearest-neighbor algorithm in which closely related sequences were merged to remove PCR and sequencing errors. To assign V, D and J gene segments, CDR3 sequences were aligned to IMGT reference sequences. For a sequence to be retained, at least a six-nucleotide match to both a V gene segment and a J gene segment was required. Rearrangements were classified as productive when the CDR3 lacked stop codons and remained in frame with V and J, and all other rearrangements were classified as non-productive. CDR3 was defined by IMGT convention, running from the second conserved V-encoded cysteine to the conserved J-encoded phenylalanine. Sequences without an unambiguous match to a single V gene segment were excluded from the earlier analysis of about 600 of the donors. An earlier analysis of approximately 590 of the donors called V segments functional above 56.7% productive rearrangements and segregating when the between-donor standard deviation exceeded 5%. To diagnose cytomegalovirus status from the catalog of TCR beta chain sequences, a statistical classification framework was built. In a later analysis, TCR nucleotide sequences were compared against IMGT/GENE-DB human TR gene sequences so that V and J genes could be assigned. The TCRdist pipeline was used in a later analysis to assign CDR3 sequences and most-parsimonious VDJ recombination scenarios. In a later analysis, each TCR beta chain was defined by its CDR3 amino acid sequence together with its V-gene family, and reads lacking a unique V-gene family were excluded. A later analysis removed 592 highly shared, low-generation-probability nucleotide sequences to deal with suspected cross-contamination and a sequencing artifact. In a later analysis, a clonal expansion index was calculated for each public chain from normalized within-repertoire ranks of inferred template counts. In a later analysis, generation probabilities were computed using a VDJ recombination model fitted to out-of-frame rearrangements, and the results were checked against IGoR. Hypergeometric tests were used in a later analysis to score TCR-TCR, TCR-HLA and TCR-CMV co-occurrence, with a repertoire-size bias correction applied to the TCR pairs. False discovery rates were estimated in a later analysis by permuting HLA or CMV assignments 20 times. A later analysis grouped co-occurring TCRs with DBSCAN, adding TCRdist sequence similarity when clustering within HLA-allele-positive subsets. Co-occurrence clustering excluded repertoires with fewer than 30,000 or more than 120,000 public chains, plus five with anomalous nucleotide sharing. In its TCRdb copy, this immuneACCESS table keeps in-frame sequences only and misses some clones. Where compared with another copy, unresolved V genes explain less than half of these, and the others have no known cause. V, J and clone size are taken as reported in that table, and D and trimming were inferred from the DNA itself. The sample has about 140,000 clones on record, 60% to 85% of them singletons. Of the sample, approximately 1.5% is held by the ten largest clones.

Reading from cysteine to phenylalanine, the CDR3 counts 15 amino acids. The retained sequence is limited to the CDR3, 45 bases, with the frame set at the first base. At the junction V is shortened by 1 base and J by 10 bases; bases outside the gene matches: 5. CDR1 and CDR2, per the germline V gene, are MNHEY and SVGAGI. In total, fewer than 750 healthy bone marrow donors made up the cohort. Cohort members were all nominally healthy when sampled, although unrecorded immune exposures were likely present. The donor was CMV seronegative and was included in the group of a few hundred seronegative cohort members. A peripheral blood sample was provided by each donor, and peripheral blood mononuclear cells were used for TCR beta sequencing. The Qiagen DNeasy Blood Extraction Kit was used to extract genomic DNA from the blood cell samples.

The TCR comes from a woman aged 40 to 50 in good health and CMV-seronegative. The specimen was PBMCs. This receptor chain uses TRBV6-5 and TRBJ1-6; 9 central bases correspond to TRBD1. The sequenced DNA: TGTGCCAGCAGTTACTTGGGACAGGGAAGATCACCCCTCCACTTT. It codes for CASSYLGQGRSPLHF.